The sequence of this T cell receptor (beta chain) was determined in a study of blood T cell repertoires in COVID-19. At the level of the study: The study drew acute and convalescent COVID-19 samples from the United States, Italy and Spain. In each case, the material was cDNA or gDNA derived from T cells, B-cell-depleted T cells, or PBMCs.

This CDR3 has 14 residues. Germline loops: CDR1 SGHNT, CDR2 YYREEE (reference sequence). V lost 4 bases and J lost 8, with 15 bases in between. Per the authors' pipeline: Reference gene primer amplification in the assay estimated nucleated cell counts. Generated by immunoSEQ multiplex PCR, the TCRdb table keeps only in-frame clones and is missing some. That table supplies the V and J calls and clone size; D and trimming were determined from the DNA. The sample lists under 250,000 clones, around 80% seen once, with 7% to 8.5% in the top ten. This clone occurred many times. This sequence joins TRBV5-4 and TRBJ1-4; no clear D gene. This sequence originates from a woman aged 70 to 79 with acute or convalescent COVID-19. Material: peripheral blood. The CDR3 region is CASSPGGAHEKLFF. CDR3 sequence (DNA): TGTGCCAGCAGCCCGGGTGGAGCCCACGAAAAACTGTTTTTT.